Listed here is a single T cell receptor beta chain. Its specificity is not known. Germline values: CDR1 MNHEY, CDR2 SVGAGI. J lost 8 bases, V lost 0 bases, and 8 bases had no gene match. The CDR3 length is 16 residues. Repeated repertoire sampling spanned the course of chemoradiotherapy. The sample originates from a study of chemoradiotherapy in HPV16-positive cancers. Across the whole study: Candidate HPV-specific T-cell clones and common TCR motifs came from functional assays in a couple of HPV16-positive patients.

Regarding the study as a whole: Candidate HPV-specific clones and E7-related TCR motifs grew in tumor during treatment.

The protocol was immunoSEQ multiplex PCR, while the TCRdb copy is restricted to in-frame clones and leaves out a portion. The table has 25,000 to 30,000 clones, around 93% seen once. This chain joins TRBV6-5 and TRBJ1-4; 8 bases are a match to TRBD1. This receptor was identified in a human donor with HPV-associated anogenital cancer. Sample: blood, taken from a patient who underwent chemoradiotherapy. The CDR3 reads CASSYSSGQGAEKLFF. In DNA, the CDR3 is TGTGCCAGCAGTTACTCGTCTGGACAGGGTGCGGAAAAACTGTTTTTT.